This T cell receptor (beta chain) was recovered during a study of OX40 agonist ivuxolimab in advanced cancers. General study results and limits: Relative to CD4+, CD8+ T cells held more expanded clones on average.

This clone was observed a single time. Its antigen remains unidentified. Germline V gene lookup returns CDR1 MNHEY and CDR2 SMNVEV (reference sequence). V was clipped by 3 bases and J by 3 bases, with 21 bases between them. The CDR3 has 17 residues. Data came from immunoSEQ multiplex PCR; TCRdb stores just in-frame clones and leaves some out. The table lists about 94,000 clones, about nine tenths of them singletons. The source of this sequence is an adult with an advanced solid tumor such as melanoma, head and neck, liver or kidney cancer. The material was CD4+ or CD8+ T cells sorted from blood, obtained in a trial of the OX40 agonist ivuxolimab. This chain joins TRBV27 and TRBJ2-7; TRBD2 might be the D (5 bases). CDR3 in DNA: TGTGCCAGCAGTTTGGAGCGGAACCTACCTCCTTACTACGAGCAGTACTTC. This codes for CASSLERNLPPYYEQYF.